The 28 T cell receptor beta chains listed next were all sequenced from one sample in a study of T cells in Graves' hyperthyroidism and ophthalmopathy (dated by TCRdb to about 2019). The library came from multiplex PCR. The run used an Illumina HiSeq 2000. The TCR beta CDR3 regions were amplified from RNA transcripts. The TCR CDR3 was subjected to a first round of RT-PCR using the HTBI primer set and the Qiagen OneStep RT-PCR kit. The raw public reads went through TCRdb reprocessing: fastp at Q25, MiXCR clone calling, in-frame beta chains kept. Identical CDR3 protein sequences are pooled into one entry, listed with their most common genes and DNA. The sample table contains approximately 380,000 distinct CDR3 sequences; only one count was recorded for about 18% of them. 35% to 45% of the sample is taken by the ten largest. The specimen was blood. Every receptor here comes from a man aged 18 to 29 with Graves' ophthalmopathy.

This clonotype was picked up a small number of times. This sequence joins TRBV4-2 and TRBJ2-3; D is possibly TRBD1 or TRBD2 (6 bases each). The CDR3 is 16 amino acids. Germline-derived CDR1 and CDR2 are LGHNA and YNFKEQ. V was pared by 3 bases and J by 0 bases, with 13 bases between. The CDR3 DNA is TGTGCCAGCAGCCACGCACGGGGGCCCAGCACAGATACGCAGTATTTT. Protein: CASSHARGPSTDTQYF.

A remark on this clonotype: This may stem from a read error, because a much larger clone lies one nucleotide away. The DNA for the CDR3 is TGTGACAGCAGACCCGGACACCATAGCAATCAGCCCCAGCATTTT. Translated: CDSRPGHHSNQPQHF. The gene calls are TRBV6-2 or TRBV6-3 and TRBJ1-5, with D tentatively TRBD1 (5 bases). The germline V gene has CDR1 MNHEY and CDR2 SVGEGT. This CDR3 has 15 residues.

This clonotype was recorded many times. V and J are TRBV6-1 and TRBJ2-7; D ambiguous. The CDR3 is 14 residues long. Per the germline V gene, CDR1 is MNHNS and CDR2 is SASEGT. The germline V and J ends were trimmed by 6 bases and 5 bases, with 17 bases remaining between them. CDR3 nucleotides: TGTGCCAGCAGCCCCGCAAGGACGGACCACGAGCAGTACTTC. Its translation: CASSPARTDHEQYF.

This clonotype was picked up many times. The genes are TRBV7-2 and TRBJ2-1; 8 nucleotides line up with TRBD2. V gave up 5 bases and J gave up 6 bases; unmatched junction bases: 3. The CDR3 totals 13 residues. CDR1 SGHTA and CDR2 FQGNSA come from the germline V gene. The CDR3 DNA reads as TGTGCCAGCAGCCTCGGGACTAGCAATGAGCAGTTCTTC. This sequence encodes CASSLGTSNEQFF.

This clonotype was picked up many times. This chain joins TRBV3-1 and TRBJ1-3; D gene uncertain. This CDR3 is 11 amino acids long. Germline V gene data show CDR1 as LGHDT and CDR2 as YNNKEL (reference sequence). CDR3 protein: CAAGAGNTIYF. The CDR3 DNA reads TGTGCTGCGGGTGCTGGAAACACCATATATTTT.

This clonotype was detected only a few times. The chain uses TRBV20-1 and TRBJ1-2, with a weak D call TRBD1 (6 bases). The CDR3 runs to 12 residues. Germline loops: CDR1 DFQATT, CDR2 SNEGSKA (reference sequence). The V end was cut by 6 bases, the J end by 8 bases, with 16 bases between. Here the CDR3 reads CSAGSGGDGYTF. CDR3 bases: TGCAGTGCCGGCAGCGGGGGCGACGGCTACACCTTC.

This clonotype occurred a few times. Here the CDR3 reads CSARDYAPGDNQPQHF. CDR3 nucleotides: TGCAGTGCTAGAGATTACGCGCCCGGGGACAATCAGCCCCAGCATTTT. V is TRBV20-1 and J is TRBJ1-5; D gene ambiguous. CDR1 is DFQATT and CDR2 is SNEGSKA in the germline V gene (reference sequence). This CDR3 is 16 amino acids long. The germline V and J ends were trimmed by 0 bases and 3 bases, with 15 bases remaining between them.

This clonotype occurred many times. This chain uses TRBV5-1 with TRBJ1-6; TRBD1 matches 8 bases. V trimming: 4 bases; J trimming: 14 bases; junction bases outside the gene matches: 14. Germline V lookup: CDR1 SGHRS, CDR2 YFSETQ. The length of the CDR3 is 15 residues. As DNA, the CDR3 is TGCGCCAGCAGCCCAGACGGGGCCCACAGGGGGGCCCTCCACTTT. Amino acids: CASSPDGAHRGALHF.

The genes are TRBV4-1 and TRBJ2-7; the D gene is possibly TRBD2 (6 bases). The germline CDR1 and CDR2 sequences are MGHRA and YSYEKL. The CDR3 runs to 17 residues. Trimming took 3 bases from V and 4 from J, leaving 22 bases between them. The CDR3 sequence: CASSHSLGPRGFYEQYF. The CDR3 nucleotides are TGCGCCAGCAGCCATTCTCTCGGGCCTCGGGGGTTTTACGAGCAGTACTTC.

This clonotype was found a few times. A much larger clone is a single base away; this may be a read error. DNA for the CDR3: TGCAGTGCCATTAGAGCCAAAGGGACCCAGTACTTC. It encodes CSAIRAKGTQYF. The J gene is TRBJ2-5, the V gene TRBV20-1; D is unclear. The CDR3 is made up of 12 amino acids. V was shortened by 6 bases and J by 7 bases, with 15 bases between the two germline ends. The germline CDR1 and CDR2 sequences are DFQATT and SNEGSKA (reference sequence).

The CDR3 here is CASSQLPTSGEQDTQYF. DNA for the CDR3: TGTGCCAGCAGCCAACTACCCACTAGCGGGGAACAGGATACGCAGTATTTT. This chain links TRBV13 with TRBJ2-3, with 10 bases identical to TRBD2. V was pared by 5 bases and J by 6 bases, with 14 bases of the junction left unmatched. CDR1 and CDR2 from the germline V gene are PRHDT and FYEKMQ (reference sequence). CDR3 length: 17 amino acids.

The rearrangement uses TRBV6-1 and TRBJ2-7; 9 bases line up with TRBD1. This CDR3 comprises 16 residues. With 7 bases clipped from V and 4 bases from J, the junction kept 14 bases outside the gene matches. The V gene's germline CDR1 is MNHNS and CDR2 SASEGT. The CDR3 sequence is CASTPTPTGGRYEQYF. As DNA, the CDR3 is TGTGCCAGCACCCCCACCCCAACAGGGGGCCGGTACGAGCAGTACTTC.

This clonotype has a handful of counts. The V and J genes are TRBV14 and TRBJ1-6; D is uncertain. CDR3 length equals 13 residues. The V and J ends lost 4 bases and 8 bases respectively, with 9 bases between them. Germline CDR1 is SGHDN and CDR2 is FVKESK. CDR3 loop: CASSLNNYSPLHF. DNA for the CDR3: TGTGCCAGCAGCCTGAACAACTATTCACCCCTCCACTTT.

The V and J genes are TRBV20-1 and TRBJ1-2; D may be TRBD1 (5 bases). Germline loops: CDR1 DFQATT, CDR2 SNEGSKA (reference sequence). V was pared by 3 bases and J by 3 bases, with 11 bases between. This CDR3 spans 13 amino acids. The CDR3, as DNA: TGCAGTGCTAGCTCGGGGGGGGACTATGGCTACACCTTC. This encodes CSASSGGDYGYTF.

This clonotype was counted at least ten times. The V call is TRBV7-8, the J call TRBJ2-1; D remains unclear. V was shortened by 4 bases and J by 4 bases, with 11 bases between the two germline ends. The germline gives CDR1 SGHVS, CDR2 FQNEAQ. The CDR3 is made up of 14 amino acids. The CDR3 DNA follows: TGTGCCAGCAGCTCGGACCGAAAATACAATGAGCAGTTCTTC. Protein sequence: CASSSDRKYNEQFF. The variable domain in full, completed from reference TRBV7-8 and TRBJ2-1, reads GAGVSQSPRYKVAKRGQDVALRCDPISGHVSLFWYQQALGQGPEFLTYFQNEAQLDKSGLPSDRFFAERPEGSVSTLKIQRTQQEDSAVYLCASSSDRKYNEQFFGPGTRLTVL.

This clonotype was seen ten or more times. The rearrangement links TRBV2 to TRBJ2-5; D unresolved. In germline, CDR1 is SNHLY, CDR2 FYNNEI. The CDR3 has 12 amino acids. Deletions cut 3 bases from V and 5 bases from J, with 7 bases between. Here the CDR3 reads CASSDWAETQYF. The CDR3 nucleotides read TGTGCCAGCAGTGATTGGGCGGAGACCCAGTACTTC. Together with reference TRBV2 and TRBJ2-5, the CDR3 gives the full variable domain: EPEVTQTPSHQVTQMGQEVILRCVPISNHLYFYWYRQILGQKVEFLVSFYNNEISEKSEIFDDQFSVERPDGSNFTLKIRSTKLEDSAMYFCASSDWAETQYFGPGTRLLVL.

The rearrangement joins TRBV9 to TRBJ2-7; 9 bases agree with TRBD1. The CDR3 length is 16 residues. CDR1 and CDR2 from the germline V gene are SGDLS and YYNGEE. The V and J ends lost 4 bases and 2 bases, in that order; junction bases with no gene match: 10. For the CDR3, the DNA is TGTGCCAGCAGCCCACATGGACAGGGGACAGCCTACGAGCAGTACTTC. Amino acid sequence: CASSPHGQGTAYEQYF.

This clonotype has just a few counts. This chain connects TRBV19 to TRBJ1-1, with D hard to call. Trimming left V 5 bases short and J 1 base short, with 8 bases between. The CDR3 runs to 13 residues. Germline V gene sequence: CDR1 LNHDA, CDR2 SQIVND (reference sequence). The CDR3 spells CASSFQPNTEAFF. CDR3 sequence (DNA): TGTGCCAGTAGTTTCCAGCCGAACACTGAAGCTTTCTTT.

This clonotype was seen ten or more times. J is TRBJ1-2 and V is TRBV3-1; D gene ambiguous. The CDR3 consists of 13 residues. The germline gives CDR1 LGHDT, CDR2 YNNKEL (reference sequence). The V gene lost 4 bases and the J gene lost 8 bases, with 14 bases spanning the gap. The chain's CDR3 is CASSLRGPGGYTF. The DNA for the CDR3 is TGTGCCAGCAGCCTCCGAGGGCCGGGCGGCTACACCTTC.

This clonotype was observed many times. This chain uses TRBV3-1 with TRBJ1-2, with a weak D call TRBD1 (6 bases). The germline V gene encodes CDR1 LGHDT and CDR2 YNNKEL (reference sequence). The ends were cut back, 0 bases at V and 4 bases at J, with 15 bases in the middle. This CDR3 is 16 amino acids long. The CDR3 region has the DNA TGTGCCAGCAGCCAAGACGCCGACGGGGGGCTCTATGGCTACACCTTC. Its translation is CASSQDADGGLYGYTF.

This clonotype showed up many times. V usage is TRBV29-1 and J usage is TRBJ2-3, with 8 nucleotides matching TRBD1. The germline CDR1 and CDR2 sequences are SQVTM and ANQGSEA. This CDR3 contains 13 residues. The V segment lost 6 bases and the J segment 5 bases; nucleotides outside the gene matches: 7. CDR3 in amino acids: CSVSTGAEDTQYF. Here the CDR3 DNA reads TGCAGCGTGTCGACAGGGGCGGAAGATACGCAGTATTTT.

The rearrangement links TRBV3-1 to TRBJ2-3; 13 bases agree with TRBD2. V was pared by 4 bases and J by 4 bases, with 8 bases of the junction left unmatched. This CDR3 has 17 residues. Germline V CDR1 and CDR2: LGHDT, YNNKEL (reference sequence). The CDR3 sequence: CASSRPGLAGFADTQYF. CDR3 DNA sequence: TGTGCCAGCAGCCGCCCGGGACTAGCGGGGTTCGCAGATACGCAGTATTTT.

CDR3 DNA: TGTGCCAGCAGCCAAGAACGGGACAGGGATTTTGGCTACACCTTC. This sequence encodes CASSQERDRDFGYTF. The chain uses TRBV4-2 and TRBJ1-2; 9 nucleotides line up with TRBD1. Trimming removed 0 bases from V and 7 bases from J; junction bases left unmatched: 6. Per germline, CDR1 LGHNA and CDR2 YNFKEQ. The CDR3 is made up of 15 amino acids.

This chain uses TRBV6-2 or TRBV6-3 with TRBJ1-2; D gene unclear. Germline CDR1 MNHEY, CDR2 SVGEGT. The CDR3 totals 15 residues. V dropped 5 bases and J dropped 4 bases, with 17 bases sitting between them. The DNA for the CDR3 is TGTGCCAGCAGTGACAAGGGAAGAAATGCCTATGGCTACACCTTC. Protein product: CASSDKGRNAYGYTF.

This clonotype was observed a handful of times. The chain has TRBV20-1 and TRBJ1-1, with a weak D call TRBD1 (5 bases). V gave up 1 base and J gave up 4 bases, with 16 bases separating them. The CDR3 covers 15 residues. The germline gives CDR1 DFQATT, CDR2 SNEGSKA (reference sequence). CDR3 loop: CSARGDQGRGTEAFF. CDR3 coding DNA: TGCAGTGCTAGAGGGGACCAGGGAAGGGGCACTGAAGCTTTCTTT.

This clonotype appeared many times. The rearrangement links TRBV20-1 to TRBJ1-2; tentatively, D is TRBD1 (6 bases). Per germline, CDR1 DFQATT and CDR2 SNEGSKA (reference sequence). This CDR3 spans 16 amino acids. The V end lost 0 bases, the J end lost 2 bases, and 16 bases lay between the germline ends. The CDR3 region is CSARDDSRTVNYGYTF. DNA for the CDR3: TGCAGTGCTAGAGACGATTCGAGGACAGTCAACTATGGCTACACCTTC.

The DNA for the CDR3 is TGCAGTGCTACCTACAGGGGGCTCACCGGGGAGCTGTTTTTT. This sequence encodes CSATYRGLTGELFF. The genes are TRBV20-1 and TRBJ2-2, with 9 bases matching TRBD1. The CDR3 runs 14 residues. The ends lost 4 bases at V and 4 bases at J; junction bases unmatched: 4. The germline V gene encodes CDR1 DFQATT and CDR2 SNEGSKA (reference sequence).

This clonotype has ten or more counts. V gene TRBV12-3 or TRBV12-4 combines with J gene TRBJ1-2; 12 bases align to TRBD1. The CDR3 length is 16 residues. With 7 bases clipped from V and 4 bases from J, the junction kept 10 bases outside the gene matches. CDR3 loop: CASTPRDRGRIYGYTF. The CDR3 region has the DNA TGTGCCAGCACTCCCCGGGACAGGGGGCGCATCTATGGCTACACCTTC.